This T cell receptor beta chain was obtained from a study of blood T cell repertoires in COVID-19. This table comes from immunoSEQ multiplex PCR, and its TCRdb copy is limited to in-frame clones, with some not included. The data hold over 350,000 clones, with roughly 91% observed a single time. There are 14 residues in the CDR3. From germline, CDR1 is LNHDA and CDR2 SQIVND (reference sequence). Germline trimming cut 3 bases from V and 3 bases from J; bases unmatched to any gene: 3. This chain connects TRBV19 to TRBJ2-7, with 9 bases that match TRBD1. The sequenced material came from PBMCs or T cells enriched from blood (not recorded which). This receptor was obtained from a woman younger than 30 who had recovered from COVID-19. This CDR3 reads CASSISGQGYEQYF. The CDR3 DNA reads TGTGCCAGTAGTATCTCGGGACAGGGCTACGAGCAGTACTTC. The variable domain in full, completed from reference TRBV19 and TRBJ2-7, reads DGGITQSPKYLFRKEGQNVTLSCEQNLNHDAMYWYRQDPGQGLRLIYYSQIVNDFQKGDIAEGYSVSREKKESFPLTVTSAQKNPTAFYLCASSISGQGYEQYFGPGTRLTVT.